A selection of T cell receptor beta chains follows, all from one sample in a study of identifying expanded T cells in peripheral blood. TCRdb keeps only in-frame clones here, not all; method: immunoSEQ multiplex PCR. The sample includes around 130,000 clones, approximately 86% of them seen just once. The sample consisted of blood. These TCRs come from a person aged 18-70 years in good health. Each CDR3 is given with its conserved first and last residue. A D gene is named only where the DNA matches it firmly. Size is omitted from some rows. Given values are once, few, many or a class for expanded clones.

CDR3: CASRPDRMNTEAFF
DNA: TGTGCCAGCAGACCGGACAGGATGAACACTGAAGCTTTCTTT
size: NA
V: TRBV28
D: TRBD1
J: TRBJ1-1

CDR3: CASTGQGGSPLHF
DNA: TGTGCCAGCACGGGCCAGGGTGGTTCACCCCTCCACTTT
size: NA
V: TRBV7-8
D: NA
J: TRBJ1-6

CDR3: CASSSPSGTGGGTGELFF
DNA: TGTGCCAGCAGTTCTCCTTCCGGGACAGGGGGTGGCACCGGGGAGCTGTTTTTT
size: NA
V: TRBV28
D: TRBD1
J: TRBJ2-2

CDR3: CASSAYSGTSGERFF
DNA: TGTGCCAGCAGCGCTTATTCCGGGACTAGCGGGGAAAGGTTCTTC
size: NA
V: TRBV7-9
D: TRBD2
J: TRBJ2-7

CDR3: CASSYSGSGNTIYF
DNA: TGTGCCAGCAGTTACTCGGGCTCTGGAAACACCATATATTTT
size: NA
V: TRBV6-6
D: NA
J: TRBJ1-3

CDR3: CASSPRGGGPDEQFF
DNA: TGTGCCAGCAGCCCCCGGGGGGGAGGGCCGGATGAGCAGTTCTTC
size: NA
V: TRBV9
D: TRBD2
J: TRBJ2-1

CDR3: CASSFWTGGIEIGELFF
DNA: TGTGCCAGCAGCTTTTGGACAGGGGGTATCGAAATCGGGGAGCTGTTTTTT
size: NA
V: TRBV7-9
D: TRBD1
J: TRBJ2-2

CDR3: CASSYGTGSYNEQFF
DNA: TGTGCCAGCAGTTACGGTACAGGATCCTACAATGAGCAGTTCTTC
size: few
V: TRBV6-5
D: NA
J: TRBJ2-1

CDR3: CASSLTGTSLTDTQYF
DNA: TGCGCCAGCAGCTTGACCGGGACTAGCCTCACAGATACGCAGTATTTT
size: NA
V: TRBV5-1
D: TRBD2
J: TRBJ2-3

CDR3: CASSPPRNTEAFF
DNA: TGTGCCAGTTCCCCACCCAGGAACACTGAAGCTTTCTTT
size: NA
V: TRBV19
D: NA
J: TRBJ1-1

CDR3: CASSSVAGGPGETDTQYF
DNA: TGTGCCAGCAGCTCCGTGGCGGGAGGGCCTGGGGAGACAGATACGCAGTATTTT
size: NA
V: TRBV7-6
D: TRBD2
J: TRBJ2-3

CDR3: CASSVGQGGQPQHF
DNA: TGTGCCAGCAGCGTAGGGCAGGGCGGACAGCCCCAGCATTTT
size: NA
V: TRBV9
D: NA
J: TRBJ1-5

CDR3: CASSTGTSDGELFF
DNA: TGCGCCAGCAGCACCGGGACTAGCGACGGGGAGCTGTTTTTT
size: NA
V: TRBV10-1
D: TRBD2
J: TRBJ2-2

CDR3: CASKWILTDTQYF
DNA: TGTGCCAGCAAGTGGATCTTGACAGATACGCAGTATTTT
size: NA
V: TRBV2
D: NA
J: TRBJ2-3

CDR3: CSVEIPYNEQFF
DNA: TGCAGCGTTGAAATCCCCTACAATGAGCAGTTCTTC
size: NA
V: TRBV29-1
D: NA
J: TRBJ2-1

CDR3: CASSLAGTQSYEQYF
DNA: TGTGCCAGCAGCCTTGCCGGGACTCAGAGCTACGAGCAGTACTTC
size: NA
V: TRBV4-2
D: NA
J: TRBJ2-7

CDR3: CASSSPRPSSGGYTDTQYF
DNA: TGTGCCAGCAGCTCCCCCCGACCAAGTAGCGGGGGGTACACAGATACGCAGTATTTT
size: NA
V: TRBV7-3
D: TRBD2
J: TRBJ2-3

CDR3: CASSGDRGQPQHF
DNA: TGTGCCAGCAGTGGGGACAGGGGGCAGCCCCAGCATTTT
size: few
V: TRBV6-4
D: TRBD1
J: TRBJ1-5

CDR3: CAWSASGVQETQYF
DNA: TGTGCCTGGAGCGCTAGCGGGGTACAAGAGACCCAGTACTTC
size: NA
V: TRBV30
D: TRBD2
J: TRBJ2-5

CDR3: CASSLASGRVYEQYF
DNA: TGTGCCAGCAGCTTGGCTAGCGGGAGAGTTTACGAGCAGTACTTC
size: NA
V: TRBV7-8
D: TRBD2
J: TRBJ2-7

CDR3: CASSLVWGRNTEAFF
DNA: TGTGCCAGCAGCCTGGTCTGGGGAAGGAACACTGAAGCTTTCTTT
size: NA
V: TRBV5-6
D: NA
J: TRBJ1-1

CDR3: CASSRGPGLGSDTQYF
DNA: TGTGCCAGCAGCAGGGGCCCGGGACTCGGGTCGGATACGCAGTATTTT
size: NA
V: TRBV11-2
D: NA
J: TRBJ2-3

CDR3: CASSVGASGAPRETQYF
DNA: TGTGCCAGCAGCGTAGGCGCTAGCGGGGCCCCGAGGGAGACCCAGTACTTC
size: few
V: TRBV9
D: TRBD2
J: TRBJ2-5

CDR3: CASSVKRETRDTQYF
DNA: TGTGCCAGCAGTGTTAAGCGGGAGACAAGAGATACGCAGTATTTT
size: NA
V: TRBV6-1
D: TRBD2
J: TRBJ2-3

CDR3: CASSLFSGNTIYF
DNA: TGTGCCAGCAGTTTATTTTCTGGAAACACCATATATTTT
size: NA
V: TRBV28
D: NA
J: TRBJ1-3

CDR3: CSLPELRGVETQYF
DNA: TGCAGCTTACCCGAGCTTCGGGGAGTGGAGACCCAGTACTTC
size: NA
V: TRBV29-1
D: NA
J: TRBJ2-5

CDR3: CASSAVDRTYNEQFF
DNA: TGTGCCAGCAGCGCAGTAGACCGGACCTACAATGAGCAGTTCTTC
size: NA
V: TRBV9
D: NA
J: TRBJ2-1

CDR3: CASTRDRLPNTGELFF
DNA: TGTGCCAGCACGAGGGACCGACTACCGAACACCGGGGAGCTGTTTTTT
size: once
V: TRBV27
D: NA
J: TRBJ2-2

CDR3: CASSYGTGGGQPQHF
DNA: TGTGCCAGCAGCTACGGGACAGGCGGGGGTCAGCCCCAGCATTTT
size: NA
V: TRBV9
D: TRBD1
J: TRBJ1-5

CDR3: CASIPGQGSMGYTF
DNA: TGTGCCAGTATCCCAGGACAGGGGTCGATGGGCTACACCTTC
size: NA
V: TRBV19
D: TRBD1
J: TRBJ1-2

CDR3: CASSLWGSGYTF
DNA: TGTGCCAGCAGTTTATGGGGATCGGGCTACACCTTC
size: few
V: TRBV28
D: NA
J: TRBJ1-2

CDR3: CASSDKGSGELFF
DNA: TGTGCCAGCAGTGACAAGGGTTCCGGGGAGCTGTTTTTT
size: NA
V: TRBV2
D: NA
J: TRBJ2-2

CDR3: CASSLTRNTEAFF
DNA: TGTGCCAGCAGCTTAACCAGGAACACTGAAGCTTTCTTT
size: few
V: TRBV7-3
D: NA
J: TRBJ1-1

CDR3: CASSQQLNTEAFF
DNA: TGTGCCAGCTCACAACAGCTGAACACTGAAGCTTTCTTT
size: NA
V: TRBV18
D: NA
J: TRBJ1-1

CDR3: CASSLREGYNEQFF
DNA: TGTGCCAGCAGTTTGCGGGAAGGCTACAATGAGCAGTTCTTC
size: NA
V: TRBV28
D: NA
J: TRBJ2-1

CDR3: CASSLGQRGISYEQYF
DNA: TGTGCCAGCAGTTTGGGGCAGCGGGGGATCTCCTACGAGCAGTACTTC
size: NA
V: TRBV7-8
D: TRBD2
J: TRBJ2-7

CDR3: CASSEAPSGSYSYNEQFF
DNA: TGTGCCAGCAGTGAAGCCCCTAGCGGGAGTTACTCCTACAATGAGCAGTTCTTC
size: NA
V: TRBV25-1
D: TRBD2
J: TRBJ2-1

CDR3: CAWSSGLAGGLLEQFF
DNA: TGTGCCTGGAGTAGCGGGCTAGCGGGGGGGTTGCTTGAGCAGTTCTTC
size: NA
V: TRBV30
D: TRBD2
J: TRBJ2-1

CDR3: CASSLGQETQYF
DNA: TGTGCCAGCAGCTTGGGCCAAGAGACCCAGTACTTC
size: NA
V: TRBV7-9
D: NA
J: TRBJ2-5

CDR3: CASKPKEGINTEAFF
DNA: TGCGCCAGTAAACCCAAGGAAGGAATTAACACTGAAGCTTTCTTT
size: NA
V: TRBV5-1
D: NA
J: TRBJ1-1

CDR3: CASRLLTQDRNSPLHF
DNA: TGTGCCAGCAGACTACTAACCCAGGACAGAAATTCACCCCTCCACTTT
size: NA
V: TRBV27
D: NA
J: TRBJ1-6